Here is one T cell receptor beta chain with its context. The antigen remains undetermined. Sample time point: cycle 4 day 1 (C4D1), after 6 weeks of nivolumab. There was relapse after autologous stem cell transplantation in every patient, and there was variation in brentuximab vedotin exposure. Trimming pared 5 bases from V and 5 bases from J, leaving 12 bases between. CDR1 and CDR2 from the germline V gene are SGHAT and FQDESV (reference sequence). There are 13 residues in the CDR3. The data belong to a study of PD-1 blockade in classical Hodgkin lymphoma. Study-wide results and caveats: In CD4+ cells, TCR diversity went up significantly by C4D1, but in CD8+ cells it did not.

Here immunoSEQ multiplex PCR was the method, and the copy in TCRdb shows in-frame clones only, minus some. The sample records under 8,000 clones, 80% to 90% being singletons. The receptor was isolated from a human donor with classical Hodgkin lymphoma. This material consisted of peripheral blood mononuclear cells (PBMCs), taken before the fourth cycle of nivolumab. This rearrangement joins TRBV11-1 to TRBJ1-1, with a tentative D call TRBD1 (6 bases). CDR3 loop: CASSLGGETEAFF. CDR3 DNA sequence: TGTGCCAGCAGCCTAGGGGGGGAGACTGAAGCTTTCTTT.